This T cell receptor (beta chain) was profiled in a study of blood T cell repertoires in COVID-19. Study-level information: Both acute and convalescent COVID-19 samples were obtained from the United States, Italy and Spain. Sample material is recorded as cDNA or gDNA derived from T cells, B-cell-depleted T cells, or PBMCs.

Per the original data handling: Amplification of reference gene primers was used by the study to estimate nucleated cell counts. The method was immunoSEQ multiplex PCR; TCRdb's version includes in-frame clones alone and lacks a portion of them. V, J and clone size are taken as reported in that table, and D and trimming were inferred from the DNA itself. This repertoire shows 130,000 or so clones, roughly 85% found once; its top ten account for 4.3%. Germline CDR1 ENHRY, CDR2 SYGVKD. The ends were cut back, 5 bases at V and 6 bases at J, with 5 bases in the middle. There are 11 residues in the CDR3. V is TRBV10-3 and J is TRBJ2-1; unclear D gene. The sample comprised peripheral blood. This receptor was obtained from a human donor in a cohort sampled during active COVID-19. CDR3 in DNA: TGTGCCATCAGTCTAAGCAATGAGCAGTTCTTC. Translation gives CAISLSNEQFF.